The 29 T cell receptor beta chains given below trace back to one sample, sequenced in a study of cytomegalovirus exposure and HLA in healthy donors. Profiling relied on immunoSEQ multiplex PCR, and the TCRdb table lists in-frame clones only, not all of them. The sample holds some 140,000 clones; about 90% are singletons and the top ten take roughly 3%. Sequenced: PBMCs. The receptors here all came from a man aged 18 to 30 in good health and CMV-seronegative.

CDR3 region: CASSILRGTGADTQYF. The CDR3 coding sequence is TGTGCCAGTAGTATACTTCGAGGGACAGGGGCTGATACGCAGTATTTT. The chain uses TRBV19 and TRBJ2-3; 10 positions agree with TRBD1. The ends lost 2 bases at V and 6 bases at J; junction bases unmatched: 8. Germline loops: CDR1 LNHDA, CDR2 SQIVND (reference sequence). This CDR3 has 16 amino acids.

The rearrangement joins TRBV27 to TRBJ1-5; 10 bases map to TRBD1. The germline V gene encodes CDR1 MNHEY and CDR2 SMNVEV (reference sequence). Unmatched junction bases numbered 10, after V lost 8 bases and J lost 6 bases. The CDR3 is 15 residues long. CDR3 protein: CASADHGTGVQPQHF. The CDR3 coding sequence is TGTGCCAGCGCCGACCATGGGACAGGGGTTCAGCCCCAGCATTTT.

The chain's CDR3 is CASSYWQGDTDTQYF. In DNA, the CDR3 is TGTGCCAGCAGTTACTGGCAGGGCGACACAGATACGCAGTATTTT. The V call is TRBV6-6, the J call TRBJ2-3, with D possibly matching TRBD1 (5 bases). There are 15 residues in the CDR3. The V gene lost 1 base and the J gene lost 2 bases, with 10 bases spanning the gap. Germline CDR1 MNHNY, CDR2 SVGAGI (reference sequence).

Only one count was recorded for this clone. The chain has TRBV19 and TRBJ1-4; 10 bases are a match to TRBD1. Germline loops: CDR1 LNHDA, CDR2 SQIVND (reference sequence). J was trimmed by 7 bases and V by 10 bases; bases with no gene match: 9. There are 14 residues in the CDR3. CDR3 coding DNA: TGTGCCACCAATGACAGGGGGCGGGGTGAAAAACTGTTTTTT. This codes for CATNDRGRGEKLFF.

The chain couples TRBV9 to TRBJ2-5, with TRBD1 matching 7 bases. This CDR3 spans 16 amino acids. CDR1 is SGDLS, CDR2 YYNGEE, per germline. V shed 0 bases, J shed 0 bases, and the junction held 5 bases outside the gene matches. CDR3 loop: CASSVGPGQNQETQYF. CDR3 DNA: TGTGCCAGCAGCGTAGGTCCGGGACAGAACCAAGAGACCCAGTACTTC.

The rearrangement uses TRBV5-1 and TRBJ1-2; D may be TRBD1 (6 bases). The V end lost 5 bases, the J end lost 9 bases, and 14 bases lay between the germline ends. The germline V gene encodes CDR1 SGHRS and CDR2 YFSETQ. The CDR3 spans 12 residues. The CDR3 DNA reads TGCGCCAGCAGTCTGGATGGGGGCCGCTACACCTTC. Residues: CASSLDGGRYTF.

This chain links TRBV6-1 with TRBJ2-1, with 12 bases lining up with TRBD1. With V trimmed by 6 bases and J by 9 bases, 9 bases remained unmatched. From germline, CDR1 is MNHNS and CDR2 SASEGT. This CDR3 comprises 15 residues. The CDR3 region is CASRSGTGGSSEQFF. In DNA form, the CDR3 reads TGTGCCAGCAGATCCGGGACAGGGGGCTCCAGTGAGCAGTTCTTC.

The V and J genes are TRBV7-7 and TRBJ2-1; tentative D call: TRBD2 (6 bases). The ends were cut back, 5 bases at V and 0 bases at J, with 17 bases in the middle. CDR3 size: 17 residues. Germline CDR1 SSHAT, CDR2 FNYEAQ (reference sequence). The CDR3 region is CASSPADYLSSYNEQFF. CDR3 coding DNA: TGTGCCAGCAGCCCAGCGGACTACCTTAGCTCCTACAATGAGCAGTTCTTC.

The J gene is TRBJ2-5, the V gene TRBV11-2, with TRBD1 matching 8 bases. The CDR3 is 13 amino acids. Germline CDR1 reads SGHAT; CDR2 reads FQNNGV. Losses at the gene ends were 4 bases for V and 3 bases for J; bases not matched to a gene: 1. CDR3 sequence (DNA): TGTGCCAGCAGCTGGACAGGGAAAGAGACCCAGTACTTC. It codes for CASSWTGKETQYF.

The gene calls are TRBV13 and TRBJ2-2; D is possibly TRBD2 (6 bases). The germline gives CDR1 PRHDT, CDR2 FYEKMQ (reference sequence). V was trimmed by 11 bases and J by 6 bases, leaving 28 bases between them. The CDR3 is made up of 17 amino acids. The CDR3 reads CARPPCSPSDGSGELFF. In DNA form, the CDR3 reads TGTGCCCGACCTCCTTGTTCTCCTAGCGACGGGTCCGGGGAGCTGTTTTTT.

The chain uses TRBV5-1 and TRBJ2-7; perhaps TRBD1 as D (5 bases). Germline values: CDR1 SGHRS, CDR2 YFSETQ. Trimming removed 0 bases from V and 5 bases from J, with 15 bases in between. The CDR3 contains 15 residues. The CDR3 DNA reads as TGCGCCAGCAGCTTGGCCGATGCAGGGCTCGACGAGCAGTACTTC. It is translated as CASSLADAGLDEQYF.

The J gene is TRBJ2-1, the V gene TRBV18; D is possibly TRBD2 (5 bases). Germline loops: CDR1 KGHSH, CDR2 LQKENI. The CDR3 loop spans 12 amino acids. V was cut by 6 bases and J by 6 bases, with 9 bases left in between. CDR3 loop: CASSPGGNEQFF. The CDR3 nucleotides read TGTGCCAGCTCTCCCGGAGGCAATGAGCAGTTCTTC. The entire variable domain, with the rest obtained from reference TRBV18 and TRBJ2-1, is as follows: NAGVMQNPRHLVRRRGQEARLRCSPMKGHSHVYWYRQLPEEGLKFMVYLQKENIIDESGMPKERFSAEFPKEGPSILRIQQVVRGDSAAYFCASSPGGNEQFFGPGTRLTVL.

The V call is TRBV7-2, the J call TRBJ2-7; TRBD1 matches at 11 bases. CDR1 is SGHTA and CDR2 is FQGNSA in the germline V gene. The CDR3 is 18 residues long. After removal of 1 base from V and 3 bases from J, the junction contained 11 bases not matched to a gene. DNA for the CDR3: TGTGCCAGCAGCTTAGTGTTAGGAGGGACAGGGGGTAGCTACGAGCAGTACTTC. It translates to CASSLVLGGTGGSYEQYF.

The V and J genes are TRBV29-1 and TRBJ1-2; TRBD1 aligns across 8 bases. The V and J ends lost 7 bases and 0 bases, in that order; junction bases with no gene match: 4. Germline V gene sequence: CDR1 SQVTM, CDR2 ANQGSEA. This CDR3 contains 13 residues. The CDR3 nucleotides are TGCAGCGCGGGGGGACAGGCTAACTATGGCTACACCTTC. This sequence encodes CSAGGQANYGYTF.

This rearrangement joins TRBV28 to TRBJ2-7; D unclear. This CDR3 spans 14 amino acids. Trimming took 2 bases from V and 3 from J, leaving 11 bases between them. Germline CDR1 MDHEN, CDR2 SYDVKM. For the CDR3, the DNA is TGTGCCAGCAGTTTAATGGGCCCGGTCTACGAGCAGTACTTC. It translates to CASSLMGPVYEQYF.

The genes are TRBV14 and TRBJ1-2; D is perhaps TRBD1 (6 bases). This CDR3 contains 15 residues. Germline loops: CDR1 SGHDN, CDR2 FVKESK. Trimming removed 1 base from V and 3 bases from J, with 12 bases in between. CDR3 nucleotide sequence: TGTGCCAGCAGCCAAGCCGGACAGCCTTACTATGGCTACACCTTC. Translation gives CASSQAGQPYYGYTF.

The chain links TRBV10-3 to TRBJ2-7, with TRBD1 matching over 7 bases. J gave up 3 bases and V 2 bases, and 4 bases lay outside the gene matches. The germline V gene encodes CDR1 ENHRY and CDR2 SYGVKD. This CDR3 has 14 residues. The CDR3 protein is CAISEGQASYEQYF. CDR3 DNA: TGTGCCATCAGTGAGGGACAGGCTAGCTACGAGCAGTACTTC.

The V gene is TRBV7-8, the J gene TRBJ1-3; weak D call: TRBD1 (6 bases). Germline V CDR1 and CDR2: SGHVS, FQNEAQ. The CDR3 consists of 14 residues. Trimming took 4 bases from V and 3 from J, leaving 10 bases between them. The CDR3 protein is CASSSDSFGNTIYF. The CDR3, as DNA: TGTGCCAGCAGCTCGGACAGCTTTGGAAACACCATATATTTT.

The chain has TRBV19 and TRBJ1-4, with no clear D. The germline gives CDR1 LNHDA, CDR2 SQIVND (reference sequence). The CDR3 runs to 13 residues. V gave up 7 bases and J gave up 5 bases, with 11 bases separating them. Written as DNA, the CDR3 is TGTGCCAGTAAAGCGGGGAGAAATGAAAAACTGTTTTTT. It codes for CASKAGRNEKLFF.

The chain carries TRBV6-5 and TRBJ2-2, with D possibly TRBD2 on 6 matching bases. CDR1 and CDR2 (germline): MNHEY, SVGAGI. This CDR3 has 14 amino acids. The V end lost 6 bases, the J end lost 3 bases, and 11 bases lay between the germline ends. This CDR3 is CASSSGQYTGELFF. The CDR3 bases are TGTGCCAGCAGCAGCGGGCAGTACACCGGGGAGCTGTTTTTT.

This clone was detected once. This chain joins TRBV28 and TRBJ2-1; 8 positions agree with TRBD2. The CDR3 has 15 residues. Germline CDR1 is MDHEN and CDR2 is SYDVKM. With 2 bases clipped from V and 5 bases from J, the junction kept 5 bases outside the gene matches. The CDR3 region is CASSLRAGVNNEQFF. Written as DNA, the CDR3 is TGTGCCAGCAGTTTAAGAGCGGGAGTGAACAATGAGCAGTTCTTC.

The rearrangement joins TRBV20-1 to TRBJ1-2; D ambiguous. The CDR3 contains 11 residues. The V end was cut by 1 base, the J end by 7 bases, with 7 bases between. Germline CDR1 DFQATT, CDR2 SNEGSKA (reference sequence). Here the CDR3 reads CSARAYGGYTF. CDR3 sequence (DNA): TGCAGTGCTAGAGCCTATGGTGGCTACACCTTC.

This clone was counted a single time. The J gene is TRBJ1-5, the V gene TRBV13; D not resolved. Between the trimmed V and J ends, which lost 5 bases and 5 bases, there was a span of 10 bases. Germline values: CDR1 PRHDT, CDR2 FYEKMQ (reference sequence). This CDR3 is built from 13 residues. Written as DNA, the CDR3 is TGTGCCAGCAGCCCCGCGGGCCATCAGCCCCAGCATTTT. Encoded protein: CASSPAGHQPQHF.

This clone is termed medium-sized (0.01 to 0.1%). The sample has other DNA sequences that encode this CDR3 too. The chain has TRBV6-1 and TRBJ2-3, with TRBD2 matching over 16 bases. With V trimmed by 6 bases and J by 4 bases, 1 base remained unmatched. The CDR3 extends over 15 amino acids. Germline CDR1 is MNHNS and CDR2 is SASEGT. CDR3 amino acids: CASRGLAGGPDTQYF. The CDR3 DNA follows: TGTGCCAGCAGGGGACTAGCGGGAGGGCCAGATACGCAGTATTTT.

J is TRBJ1-1 and V is TRBV18, with 7 bases matching TRBD1. The CDR3 spans 14 residues. The J segment lost 4 bases and the V segment lost 5 bases, leaving 7 bases of the junction unmatched. CDR1 and CDR2 (germline): KGHSH, LQKENI. The CDR3: CASSFQGVVTEAFF. Here the CDR3 DNA reads TGTGCCAGCTCATTCCAGGGGGTGGTCACTGAAGCTTTCTTT.

As concerns this clone: Within the sample, other DNA sequences also encode this same CDR3. The CDR3 sequence: CASSFSGGKDTQYF. CDR3 nucleotide sequence: TGCGCCAGCAGTTTTAGCGGGGGTAAAGATACGCAGTATTTT. The J gene is TRBJ2-3, the V gene TRBV5-1, with TRBD2 matching over 9 bases. Germline V gene sequence: CDR1 SGHRS, CDR2 YFSETQ. The CDR3 has 14 residues. V lost 5 bases, J lost 5 bases, and 6 bases stayed unmatched.

J is TRBJ2-7 and V is TRBV5-1; D is ambiguous. The CDR3 loop spans 13 amino acids. Trimming cost V 0 bases and J 5 bases, with 9 bases left between them. In germline, CDR1 is SGHRS, CDR2 YFSETQ. The CDR3 sequence: CASSLAPGDEQYF. In DNA, the CDR3 is TGCGCCAGCAGCTTGGCGCCCGGTGACGAGCAGTACTTC.

The J gene is TRBJ2-7, the V gene TRBV7-9; D might be TRBD1 (6 bases). Trimming left V 2 bases short and J 5 bases short, with 13 bases between. This CDR3 region has 14 residues. Per the germline V gene, CDR1 is SEHNR and CDR2 is FQNEAQ (reference sequence). The CDR3 DNA reads as TGTGCCAGCAGCTTAAGCAGGGGTGAAAACGAGCAGTACTTC. Its protein product is CASSLSRGENEQYF.

This chain connects TRBV9 to TRBJ2-5, with 9 bases lining up with TRBD2. The CDR3 has 16 amino acids. The V and J ends lost 3 bases and 2 bases, in that order; junction bases with no gene match: 8. The germline CDR1 and CDR2 sequences are SGDLS and YYNGEE. CDR3 sequence: CASSALGSGGQETQYF. Here the CDR3 DNA reads TGTGCCAGCAGCGCCCTCGGTAGCGGGGGACAAGAGACCCAGTACTTC.